The clone carrying this T cell receptor beta chain was counted once. Its antigen is unidentified. The source of the sample is a study of cytomegalovirus exposure and HLA in healthy donors. Likely unrecorded immune exposures existed in these nominally healthy donors. The primer mix had 60 Vbeta and 13 Jbeta primers. The data were produced by immunoSEQ multiplex PCR, yet TCRdb's version contains in-frame clones alone and is incomplete. The table has 150,000 to 160,000 clones, around 82% seen once. The junction had 6 bases not matched to a gene; V was cut back by 6 bases and J by 0 bases. Per the germline V gene, CDR1 is MNHNY and CDR2 is SVGAGI (reference sequence). This CDR3 has 16 amino acids. Study-wide results and limits: Altogether, 150 to 200 TCR beta chains were recorded as cytomegalovirus-associated.

The sequence came from a woman aged 40 to 50 in good health and CMV-seropositive. The J gene is TRBJ1-3, the V gene TRBV6-6; TRBD1 agrees at 9 bases. Sequencing input: PBMCs. CDR3 coding DNA: TGTGCCAGCAGCCCGGGACAGGGTACCTCTGGAAACACCATATATTTT. Translated, it gives CASSPGQGTSGNTIYF.